These T cell receptor beta chains were read from a single sample in a study of blood T cells in healthy people across ages. Each CDR3 protein gets one entry after TCRdb re-called the 5' RACE reads with MiXCR. The table includes hundreds of thousands of distinct CDR3 sequences, around a fifth detected once. The sequenced sample consisted of blood. The origin of the receptors is a man in his 70s in good health. The CDR3 runs from the conserved cysteine through the conserved F or W. Each record gives: J gene, clone size, V gene, D gene, CDR3 protein, CDR3 DNA. D genes are given only for firm matches. Part of the rows lack a size; the others show once, few, many or a class for expanded clones.

TRBJ2-1	-	TRBV30	-	CAWRGDRYNEQFF	TGTGCCTGGAGGGGTGACAGATACAATGAGCAGTTCTTC
TRBJ1-2	few	TRBV7-2	TRBD1	CASSLAPGGFYGYTF	TGTGCCAGCAGCTTAGCGCCAGGGGGTTTCTATGGCTACACCTTC
TRBJ1-5	-	TRBV7-6	-	CNRGRGQPQHF	TGTAACCGCGGGCGGGGGCAGCCCCAGCATTTT
TRBJ2-3	-	TRBV29-1	TRBD1	CSADGQGGTDTQYF	TGCAGCGCTGACGGACAGGGGGGCACAGATACGCAGTATTTT
TRBJ2-3	many	TRBV5-6	TRBD2	CASSLETSVTDTQYF	TGTGCCAGCAGCTTGGAGACTAGCGTCACAGATACGCAGTATTTT
TRBJ2-1	-	TRBV20-1	TRBD2	CSAPPGTSGRREQFF	TGCAGTGCTCCCCCCGGGACTAGCGGGAGGCGGGAGCAGTTCTTC
TRBJ2-1	few	TRBV7-3	-	CASSMTRDYNEQFF	TGTGCCAGCAGCATGACTAGGGACTACAATGAGCAGTTCTTC
TRBJ2-5	-	TRBV7-6	-	CASSLTTRQETQYF	TGTGCCAGCAGCTTAACAACCAGGCAAGAGACCCAGTACTTC
TRBJ2-5	many	TRBV2	-	CASSERSAQYF	TGTGCCAGCAGTGAAAGGTCGGCCCAGTACTTC
TRBJ2-5	few	TRBV18	-	CASSQIRTSKFQETQYF	TGTGCCAGCTCACAGATTAGGACAAGCAAATTCCAAGAGACCCAGTACTTC
TRBJ2-4	-	TRBV20-1	-	CSCGSTKETQYF	TGCAGTTGTGGGAGTACAAAGGAGACTCAGTACTTC
TRBJ2-1	few	TRBV7-8	-	CASSSSGSPNEQFF	TGTGCCAGCAGCTCGTCCGGGAGCCCCAATGAGCAGTTCTTC
TRBJ2-2	-	TRBV12-3/TRBV12-4	TRBD2	CASSQKGLAGVPGELFF	TGTGCCAGCAGCCAAAAGGGACTAGCGGGAGTTCCCGGGGAGCTGTTTTTT
TRBJ2-2	-	TRBV12-3/TRBV12-4	-	CASSLIAGRNTGELFF	TGTGCCAGCAGTTTAATTGCAGGGAGGAACACCGGGGAGCTGTTTTTT
TRBJ2-7	-	TRBV10-3	-	CAISRTIPYEQYF	TGTGCCATCAGTCGCACGATCCCCTACGAGCAGTACTTC
TRBJ2-1	-	TRBV5-1	-	CASSRGTHNEQFF	TGCGCCAGCAGCCGCGGGACTCACAATGAGCAGTTCTTC
TRBJ2-2	few	TRBV3-1	-	CASSQGGGQGELFF	TGTGCCAGCAGCCAAGGTGGAGGTCAGGGGGAGCTGTTTTTT
TRBJ2-3	few	TRBV29-1	-	CSARGSWDTQYF	TGCAGCGCTCGCGGTAGCTGGGATACGCAGTATTTT
TRBJ2-1	-	TRBV9	-	CASSGTTGDAGQFF	TGTGCCAGCAGCGGGACAACCGGGGACGCGGGGCAGTTCTTC
TRBJ1-5	few	TRBV6-5	TRBD1	CASSRQGGQPQHF	TGTGCCAGCAGTAGACAGGGGGGACAGCCCCAGCATTTT
TRBJ2-1	-	TRBV5-1	TRBD2	CASSLALATLNEQFF	TGCGCCAGCAGCTTGGCACTAGCGACACTCAATGAGCAGTTCTTC
TRBJ2-5	-	TRBV4-2	TRBD2	CASSQDMSRTSGRNQETQYF	TGTGCCAGCAGCCAAGATATGTCCAGGACTAGCGGGAGAAACCAAGAGACCCAGTACTTC
TRBJ2-5	many	TRBV5-1	TRBD2	CASSFASGGQETQYF	TGCGCCAGCAGCTTCGCCAGCGGGGGCCAAGAGACCCAGTACTTC
TRBJ2-5	many	TRBV20-1	TRBD2	CSATSGQETQYF	TGCAGCGCCACTAGCGGACAAGAGACCCAGTACTTC
TRBJ2-2	-	TRBV3-1	-	CASSQRGTGGLFF	TGTGCCAGCAGCCAGAGGGGGACCGGGGGGCTGTTTTTT
TRBJ1-1	few	TRBV11-2	-	CATRGEDTEAFF	TGTGCCACACGGGGAGAAGACACTGAAGCTTTCTTT
TRBJ2-6	few	TRBV6-2/TRBV6-3	TRBD1	CASSYRGHDSGANVLTF	TGTGCCAGCAGTTACAGGGGGCACGACTCTGGGGCCAACGTCCTGACTTTC
TRBJ2-6	-	TRBV5-6	TRBD1	CASSPAGTGLSGANVLTF	TGTGCCAGCAGCCCGGCCGGGACAGGTTTATCCGGGGCCAACGTCCTGACTTTC
TRBJ2-5	few	TRBV4-1	TRBD2	CAGSQDFGRETQYF	TGCGCCGGCAGCCAAGATTTCGGGAGGGAGACCCAGTACTTC
TRBJ1-1	-	TRBV10-2	TRBD1	CASSDSRGRGTEAFF	TGCGCCAGCAGTGACAGCAGGGGCAGGGGGACTGAAGCTTTCTTT
TRBJ1-2	-	TRBV12-3/TRBV12-4	-	CASSSGITNYGYTF	TGTGCCAGCAGCAGTGGGATAACTAACTATGGCTACACCTTC
TRBJ2-2	-	TRBV7-7	TRBD2	CASSSGLARGNGELFF	TGTGCTAGCAGTTCGGGACTAGCGAGAGGGAACGGGGAGCTGTTTTTT
TRBJ2-3	few	TRBV28	TRBD2	CASSFSGLAGGLDTQYF	TGTGCCAGCAGTTTCAGCGGGCTAGCGGGTGGACTAGATACGCAGTATTTT
TRBJ1-2	-	TRBV12-3/TRBV12-4	TRBD1	CASSRTTGGDGYTF	TGTGCCAGCAGCCGAACGACAGGGGGCGATGGCTACACCTTC
TRBJ1-4	few	TRBV6-1	TRBD1	CASSEGTGGTNEKLFF	TGTGCCAGCAGTGAAGGAACAGGGGGCACTAATGAAAAACTGTTTTTT
TRBJ1-1	-	TRBV27	-	CASRRTANTEAFF	TGTGCCAGCAGAAGGACGGCGAACACTGAAGCTTTCTTT
TRBJ2-5	-	TRBV5-4	-	CASSRGNKETQYF	TGTGCCAGCAGCCGGGGCAATAAAGAGACCCAGTACTTC
TRBJ2-1	-	TRBV20-1	-	CSAKGHLYNEQFF	TGCAGTGCTAAGGGACATCTCTACAATGAGCAGTTCTTC
TRBJ1-1	few	TRBV28	-	CASTGLSTEAFF	TGTGCCAGCACTGGGTTAAGCACTGAAGCTTTCTTT
TRBJ2-5	many	TRBV12-3/TRBV12-4	-	CASTTISGGYQETQYF	TGTGCCAGCACCACAATCTCTGGCGGGTACCAAGAGACCCAGTACTTC
TRBJ1-2	-	TRBV29-1	-	CSVLTVYGYTF	TGCAGCGTTTTGACGGTCTATGGCTACACCTTC
TRBJ2-7	-	TRBV5-6	TRBD2	CASSSGGRAYEQYF	TGTGCCAGCAGCTCGGGGGGACGGGCCTACGAGCAGTACTTC
TRBJ2-5	-	TRBV7-9	-	CASSLAGNNRLYQETQYF	TGTGCCAGCAGCTTAGCGGGCAACAACCGATTGTACCAAGAGACCCAGTACTTC
TRBJ2-1	few	TRBV6-6	-	CASSSPGDEQFF	TGTGCCAGCAGTTCCCCCGGGGATGAGCAGTTCTTC
TRBJ1-2	few	TRBV7-9	-	CASSLLQGGGYTF	TGTGCCAGCAGCTTATTACAGGGCGGTGGCTACACCTTC
TRBJ1-3	few	TRBV11-2	TRBD1	CASGIQGASGNTIYF	TGTGCCAGCGGGATCCAGGGGGCATCTGGAAACACCATATATTTT
TRBJ2-6	many	TRBV27	TRBD1	CASRRDRGDSGANVLTF	TGTGCCAGCAGAAGAGACAGGGGGGATTCTGGGGCCAACGTCCTGACTTTC
TRBJ2-2	few	TRBV7-9	-	CASSLAGSPGTGELFF	TGTGCCAGCAGCTTAGCGGGCTCCCCGGGGACCGGGGAGCTGTTTTTT
TRBJ2-7	few	TRBV2	TRBD1	CASRPDRVRHEQYF	TGTGCCAGCAGACCTGACAGGGTGAGGCACGAGCAGTACTTC
TRBJ2-7	-	TRBV7-2	-	CASSLGRQGREQYF	TGTGCCAGCAGCTTAGGAAGGCAGGGTAGGGAGCAGTACTTC
TRBJ2-3	few	TRBV5-1	TRBD2	CASSKTSGTDTQYF	TGCGCCAGCAGCAAGACTAGCGGCACAGATACGCAGTATTTT
TRBJ2-5	-	TRBV18	-	CASSPRGPREQYF	TGTGCCAGCTCACCACGGGGCCCTAGGGAGCAGTACTTC
TRBJ1-2	-	TRBV5-6	-	CASSLVGRELGDGYTF	TGTGCCAGCAGCTTGGTAGGCAGGGAATTAGGAGATGGCTACACCTTC
TRBJ2-1	few	TRBV30	-	CAWTPLRGYNEQFF	TGTGCCTGGACCCCCCTGAGGGGCTACAATGAGCAGTTCTTC
TRBJ2-2	few	TRBV15	TRBD1	CATSRSTGAKNTGELFF	TGTGCCACCAGCAGATCGACAGGGGCGAAGAACACCGGGGAGCTGTTTTTT
TRBJ2-7	many	TRBV27	-	CASSYKRDSYEQYF	TGTGCCAGCAGTTACAAACGGGATTCCTACGAGCAGTACTTC